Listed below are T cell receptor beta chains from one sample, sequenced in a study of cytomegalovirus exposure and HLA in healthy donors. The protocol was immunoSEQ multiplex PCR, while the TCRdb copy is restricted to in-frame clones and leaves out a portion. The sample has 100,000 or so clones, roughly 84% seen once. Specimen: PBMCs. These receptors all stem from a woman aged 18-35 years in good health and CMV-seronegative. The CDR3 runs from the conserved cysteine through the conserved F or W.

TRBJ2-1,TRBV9,CASSVATTGGEQFF
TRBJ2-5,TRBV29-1,CSAVQIPQETQYF
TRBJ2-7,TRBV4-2,CASSFGGASYEQYF
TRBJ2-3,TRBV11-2,CASSPTRGRETDTQYF
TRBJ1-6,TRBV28,CASSDGGRIIYNSPLHF
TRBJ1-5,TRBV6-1,CASSAGRGGPSTSNQPQHF
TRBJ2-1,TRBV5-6,CASSFGLAGGGGEQFF
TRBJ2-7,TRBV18,CASSPRQGTTTYEQYF
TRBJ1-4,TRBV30,CAWNKHLTNEKLFF
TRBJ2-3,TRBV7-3,CASSLGQGSTDTQYF
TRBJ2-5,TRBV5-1,CASSPRGRQETQYF
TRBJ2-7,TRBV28,CASSTKGGGRVYEQYF
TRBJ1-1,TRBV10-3,CAIGGTGGSNTEAFF
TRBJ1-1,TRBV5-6,CASSFLGGGTEAFF
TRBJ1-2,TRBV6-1,CASSEGAGAHYGYTF
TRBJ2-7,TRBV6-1,CASSGLAGGNYEQYF
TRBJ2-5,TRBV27,CASSPQWWATQYF
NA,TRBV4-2,CASSQEGTSSYEQYF
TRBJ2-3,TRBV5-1,CASSLKVSGDNTDTQYF
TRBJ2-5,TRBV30,CAHHRSGGAGETQYF